The 14 T cell receptor beta chains presented below share a single source sample, sequenced in a study of tumor T cells in aggressive B-cell lymphoma. Libraries were prepared by immunoSEQ multiplex PCR; TCRdb keeps only in-frame clonotypes and omits some of them. The sample comprises fewer than 6,500 clones, about 94% of which are singletons, and approximately 3.9% rests with the top ten. Sequenced input: tumor tissue. These receptors originate from an adult with diffuse large B cell lymphoma.

The chain joins TRBV4-2 to TRBJ2-4; maybe TRBD2 (6 bases). The CDR3 covers 19 residues. The ends were cut back, 0 bases at V and 0 bases at J, with 18 bases in the middle. Germline V gives CDR1 LGHNA, CDR2 YNFKEQ. The CDR3 nucleotides are TGTGCCAGCAGCCAAGATTCCAACCTGGGAGGCCCAGCCAAAAACATTCAGTACTTC. Amino acids: CASSQDSNLGGPAKNIQYF.

V and J are TRBV4-2 and TRBJ2-7, with 10 bases fitting TRBD1. Looked up from germline, CDR1 is LGHNA and CDR2 is YNFKEQ. V was pared by 3 bases and J by 7 bases, with 9 bases of the junction left unmatched. The CDR3 consists of 15 residues. For the CDR3, the DNA is TGTGCCAGCAGCCACAGACAGGGGGCGTCGGGTGAGCAGTACTTC. It specifies CASSHRQGASGEQYF.

The chain recombines TRBV27 with TRBJ1-2, with TRBD1 as a possible D gene (5 bases). V lost 5 bases, J lost 8 bases, and 15 bases lay in between. The CDR3 is 13 residues long. In germline, CDR1 is MNHEY, CDR2 SMNVEV (reference sequence). The CDR3 loop is CASSRTGGRGYTF. CDR3 DNA sequence: TGTGCCAGCAGTCGGACGGGGGGTCGGGGCTACACCTTC.

The CDR3 reads CASSYGQEYAQETQYF. The CDR3 nucleotides are TGTGCCAGCAGCTACGGACAGGAGTATGCCCAAGAGACCCAGTACTTC. V and J are TRBV7-9 and TRBJ2-5, with 7 nucleotides matching TRBD1. CDR3 length: 16 residues. J gave up 1 base and V 4 bases, and 9 bases lay outside the gene matches. Germline V gene data show CDR1 as SEHNR and CDR2 as FQNEAQ (reference sequence).

The chain uses TRBV2 and TRBJ2-5; TRBD1 matches 7 bases. Unmatched junction bases numbered 5, after V lost 5 bases and J lost 2 bases. The germline gives CDR1 SNHLY, CDR2 FYNNEI. The CDR3 totals 14 residues. The CDR3 sequence: CASSPWTGQETQYF. Written as DNA, the CDR3 is TGTGCCAGCAGTCCATGGACAGGTCAAGAGACCCAGTACTTC.

The chain carries TRBV7-7 and TRBJ2-7, with D tentatively TRBD2 (6 bases). Germline assignment: CDR1 SSHAT and CDR2 FNYEAQ (reference sequence). The V gene lost 5 bases and the J gene lost 7 bases, with 27 bases spanning the gap. The CDR3 loop spans 17 amino acids. Here the CDR3 DNA reads TGTGCCAGCAGCCCCTCGGTGGGTAGCGGCCGATCGTGGGAGCAGTACTTC. Residues: CASSPSVGSGRSWEQYF.

This clone has just one count. This rearrangement joins TRBV28 to TRBJ1-4, with 9 positions matching TRBD1. CDR3 length: 14 residues. Germline CDR1 MDHEN, CDR2 SYDVKM. V lost 7 bases and J lost 8; bases outside the gene matches: 8. The chain's CDR3 is CASTSPGTGEKLFF. CDR3 DNA sequence: TGTGCCAGCACCAGCCCGGGGACAGGGGAAAAACTGTTTTTT. The full variable domain, rest sourced from reference TRBV28 and TRBJ1-4, is DVKVTQSSRYLVKRTGEKVFLECVQDMDHENMFWYRQDPGLGLRLIYFSYDVKMKEKGDIPEGYSVSREKKERFSLILESASTNQTSMYLCASTSPGTGEKLFFGSGTQLSVL.

The V gene is TRBV4-1, the J gene TRBJ1-1, with D tentatively TRBD1 (5 bases). This CDR3 is 15 amino acids long. Germline CDR1 MGHRA, CDR2 YSYEKL. Deletions cut 2 bases from V and 0 bases from J, with 10 bases between. CDR3 loop: CASSQRGNLNTEAFF. For the CDR3, the DNA is TGCGCCAGCAGCCAAAGGGGTAACCTGAACACTGAAGCTTTCTTT.

The chain is built from TRBV7-3 and TRBJ2-6, with D unclear. The V gene's germline CDR1 is SGHTA and CDR2 FQGTGA. This CDR3 spans 16 amino acids. The germline V and J ends were trimmed by 5 bases and 0 bases, with 11 bases remaining between them. The CDR3 region is CASSLGGGSGANVLTF. For the CDR3, the DNA is TGTGCCAGCAGCCTCGGCGGCGGCTCTGGGGCCAACGTCCTGACTTTC.

The gene calls are TRBV7-2 and TRBJ2-3; D remains ambiguous. This CDR3 is built from 13 residues. The V gene's germline CDR1 is SGHTA and CDR2 FQGNSA. V was clipped by 5 bases and J by 4 bases, with 10 bases between them. In DNA form, the CDR3 reads TGTGCCAGCAGCCCCCAACCGGCAGATACGCAGTATTTT. Its protein is CASSPQPADTQYF.

This chain links TRBV6-1 with TRBJ2-1; 7 positions match TRBD1. This CDR3 spans 14 amino acids. The germline V gene has CDR1 MNHNS and CDR2 SASEGT. V lost 6 bases, J lost 0 bases, and 2 bases stayed unmatched. The CDR3 loop reads CASSRDSSYNEQFF. CDR3 coding DNA: TGTGCCAGCAGCCGGGACAGCTCCTACAATGAGCAGTTCTTC.

The chain links TRBV7-9 to TRBJ2-2; D is undetermined. Trimming shortened V by 7 bases and J by 4 bases, and 16 bases separated the two germline ends. This CDR3 has 15 residues. Germline CDR1 reads SEHNR; CDR2 reads FQNEAQ (reference sequence). The CDR3 DNA is TGTGCCAGCACCCCAATGGCCCAACGCACCGGGGAGCTGTTTTTT. Translating gives CASTPMAQRTGELFF.

This chain links TRBV6-5 with TRBJ1-2; D is undetermined. Trimming took off 4 bases at V and 4 bases at J, with 13 bases between the two ends. CDR1 and CDR2 from the germline V gene are MNHEY and SVGAGI. CDR3 length equals 14 residues. In nucleotides, the CDR3 is TGTGCCAGCAGTTCCACCGTAACAACCTATGGCTACACCTTC. Its protein product is CASSSTVTTYGYTF.

This clone was seen a handful of times. The gene calls are TRBV15 and TRBJ1-5; the match to TRBD1 covers 9 bases. This CDR3 contains 17 residues. CDR1 and CDR2 from the germline V gene are LNHNV and YYDKDF (reference sequence). Germline trimming cut 0 bases from V and 2 bases from J; bases unmatched to any gene: 5. The CDR3 sequence is CATSRDWTGVGNQPQHF. Here the CDR3 DNA reads TGTGCCACCAGCAGAGATTGGACAGGGGTCGGCAATCAGCCCCAGCATTTT.